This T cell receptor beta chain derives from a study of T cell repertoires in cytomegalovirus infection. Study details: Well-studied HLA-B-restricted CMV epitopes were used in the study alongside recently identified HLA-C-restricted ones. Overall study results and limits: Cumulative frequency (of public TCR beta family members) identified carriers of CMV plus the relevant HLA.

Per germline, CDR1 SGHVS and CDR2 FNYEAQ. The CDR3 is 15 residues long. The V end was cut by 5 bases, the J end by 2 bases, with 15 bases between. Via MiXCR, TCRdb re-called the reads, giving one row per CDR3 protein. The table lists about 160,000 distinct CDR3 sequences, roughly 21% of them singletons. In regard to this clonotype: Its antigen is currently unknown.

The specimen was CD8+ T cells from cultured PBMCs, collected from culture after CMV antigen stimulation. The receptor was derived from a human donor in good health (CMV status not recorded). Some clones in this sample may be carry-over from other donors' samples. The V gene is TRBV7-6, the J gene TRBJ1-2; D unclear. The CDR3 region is CASSPSERKNYGYTF. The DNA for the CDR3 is TGTGCCAGCAGCCCCTCGGAGAGGAAGAACTATGGCTACACCTTC.